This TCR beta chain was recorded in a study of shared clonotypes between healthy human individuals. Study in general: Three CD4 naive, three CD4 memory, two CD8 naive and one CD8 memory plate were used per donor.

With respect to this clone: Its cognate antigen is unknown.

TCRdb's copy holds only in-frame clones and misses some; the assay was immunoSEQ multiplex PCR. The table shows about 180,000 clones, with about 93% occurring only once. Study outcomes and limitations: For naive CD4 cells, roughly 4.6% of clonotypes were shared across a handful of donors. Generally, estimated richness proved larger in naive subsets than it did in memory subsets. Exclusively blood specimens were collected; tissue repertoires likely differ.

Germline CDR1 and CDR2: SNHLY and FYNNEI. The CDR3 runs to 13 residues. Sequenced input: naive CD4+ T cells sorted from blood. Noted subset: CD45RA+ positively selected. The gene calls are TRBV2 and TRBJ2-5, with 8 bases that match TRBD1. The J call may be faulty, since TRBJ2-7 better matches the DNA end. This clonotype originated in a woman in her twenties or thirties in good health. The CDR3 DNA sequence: TGTGCCAGCAGTGGGACAGGGAACTACGAGCAGTACTTC. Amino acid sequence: CASSGTGNYEQYF.